The table lists the clone carrying this T cell receptor beta chain with a few counts. Its antigen is as yet unknown. These data come from a study of PD-1 blockade in classical Hodgkin lymphoma. The wider study: Every 2 weeks, patients got 3 mg/kg intravenous nivolumab. Findings of the study overall: By C4D1, CD4+ diversity increased significantly, especially in complete responders. Possibly reflecting disease activity or prior therapy, repertoire differences have causes that remain undefined. Patients with a complete response exhibited baseline diversity comparable to newly diagnosed patients.

There was relapse after autologous stem cell transplantation in every patient, and there was variation in brentuximab vedotin exposure. Negative selection with magnetic separation was used to purify CD4+ T cells from thawed PBMCs. Germline-derived CDR1 and CDR2 are MDHEN and SYDVKM. CDR3 length: 13 amino acids. The V end lost 6 bases, the J end lost 5 bases, and 13 bases lay between the germline ends. The method was immunoSEQ multiplex PCR; TCRdb's version includes in-frame clones alone and lacks a portion of them. The table includes 10,000 to 15,000 clones, 85% to 90% detected once. This specimen consisted of CD4+ T cells from blood, obtained at baseline. This receptor was identified in a human donor with classical Hodgkin lymphoma. The chain uses TRBV28 and TRBJ1-1; tentatively, D is TRBD1 (6 bases). The CDR3 protein is CASSRGPWTEAFF. CDR3 bases: TGTGCCAGCAGCAGGGGACCGTGGACTGAAGCTTTCTTT.